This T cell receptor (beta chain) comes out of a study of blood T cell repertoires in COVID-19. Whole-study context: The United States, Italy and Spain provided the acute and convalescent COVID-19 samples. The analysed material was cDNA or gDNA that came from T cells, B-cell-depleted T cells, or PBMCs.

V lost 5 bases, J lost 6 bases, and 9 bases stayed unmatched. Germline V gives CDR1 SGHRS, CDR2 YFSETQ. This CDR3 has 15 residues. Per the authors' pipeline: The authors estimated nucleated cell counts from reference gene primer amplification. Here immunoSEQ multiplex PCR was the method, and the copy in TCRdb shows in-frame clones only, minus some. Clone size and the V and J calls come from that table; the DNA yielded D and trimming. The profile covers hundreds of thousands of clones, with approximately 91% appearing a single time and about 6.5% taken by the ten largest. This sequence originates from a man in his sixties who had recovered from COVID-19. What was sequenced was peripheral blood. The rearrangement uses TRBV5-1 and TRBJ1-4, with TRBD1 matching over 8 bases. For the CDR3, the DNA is TGCGCCAGCAGAAACGACAGACAGGGGTATGAAAAACTGTTTTTT. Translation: CASRNDRQGYEKLFF. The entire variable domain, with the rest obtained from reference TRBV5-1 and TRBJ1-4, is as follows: KAGVTQTPRYLIKTRGQQVTLSCSPISGHRSVSWYQQTPGQGLQFLFEYFSETQRNKGNFPGRFSGRQFSNSRSEMNVSTLELGDSALYLCASRNDRQGYEKLFFGSGTQLSVL.